This T cell receptor beta chain was profiled in a study of high-grade serous ovarian cancer treatment subgroups. The CDR3 has 15 residues. Germline values: CDR1 LGHNA, CDR2 YSLEER. The V end lost 2 bases, the J end lost 0 bases, and 10 bases lay between the germline ends. This clone has just one count. This table comes from immunoSEQ multiplex PCR, and its TCRdb copy is limited to in-frame clones, with some not included. The data show some 5,800 clones, around 79% seen once. Tumor tissue was taken before any definitive surgery or chemotherapy was given. This receptor was identified in a human donor with high-grade serous ovarian cancer. V is TRBV4-3 and J is TRBJ1-2, with D uncertain. The sample consisted of tumor tissue. Here the CDR3 reads CASSQSSLANYGYTF. CDR3 DNA sequence: TGCGCCAGCAGCCAATCCTCACTAGCTAACTATGGCTACACCTTC.